The source of this T cell receptor (beta chain) is a study of shared T cell receptors in the human thymus (dated by TCRdb to about 2021). With respect to the entire study: The study examined how the human thymus generates shared, self-reactive T-cell receptor alpha chains.

The protocol used for the library was the immunoSEQ multiplex PCR assay. Imported from immuneACCESS, the table was reduced by TCRdb to in-frame sequences with V and J called. These copies leave out some clones; in studies compared against another copy, an unresolved V gene accounts for under half, and the cause of the remainder is not known. This sample lists roughly 550,000 clones; approximately 80% were detected once. Of the sample, 0.013% is held by the ten largest clones. V is clipped by 4 bases and J by 1 base, and the sequence between their germline boundaries is 11 bases long. The germline V gene gives CDR1 as SGHRS and CDR2 as YFSETQ. Its CDR3 holds 14 amino acids, cysteine through phenylalanine. Left in the record is the CDR3 DNA by itself, 42 bases read in frame from the first base. The sample holds a few counts of this clone. Its antigen is unknown. One base away there is no much larger clone; base qualities are not given.

These same data were also listed under a study on human thymus T cells. In that second paper, the authors write: Donors were immunologically healthy infants undergoing open corrective cardiac surgery for congenital heart defects in Finland. Thymus tissue was collected as surgical resects that were removed during corrective cardiac surgery. Usage of V and J gene segments appeared to be biased in both the thymic and the peripheral blood repertoires. According to the related research, thymic TCR repertoires were highly overlapping among unrelated individuals. The study used eight infant thymus samples plus four related peripheral blood samples to characterize TCR alpha and beta repertoires. The infant donors were roughly 7 to 250 days old, and the cohort included six males and a couple of females. Thymocytes were released mechanically from tissue and stored at -70 °C as pellets of about 9.5-32 million cells. Genomic DNA was extracted from frozen cell pellets with a QIAsymphony instrument. The immunoSEQ multiplex PCR assay was used to amplify the TCRB and TCRAD loci from a standardized amount of quality-controlled genomic DNA. The amplicons spanned the V(D)J region and were long enough to cover the CDR3 and allow V and J genes to be identified. The commercial immunoSEQ service was used to sequence amplicons on an Illumina platform. Corrections for primer bias and sequencing errors followed previously described methods, while TCRAD and TCRB definitions were based on the IMGT database. Analysis of the repertoires was done with immunoSEQ Analyzer 3.0 and VDJTools and included basic statistics, V/J segment usage, diversity estimates, rarefaction and pairwise overlap. Diversity was estimated using the Chao1, ChaoE, Efron-Thisted, Shannon and inverse Simpson indices, and was also estimated on datasets down-sampled to the size of the smallest sample. Repertoire overlap was determined by strict matching of CDR3 nucleotide sequence, V gene and J gene, and Jaccard-based multidimensional scaling clustering was applied. Thymus samples yielded on average approximately 860,000 unique TCRB clonotypes, compared with roughly 92,000 from blood samples.

This TCR was recovered from a boy less than two years old with a congenital heart defect. Donor details come from another sample of the same person, matched by shared clones. The specimen was thymocytes. The chain employs TRBV5-1 and TRBJ2-5; TRBD2 is a weak D gene call, 6 bases matching. The CDR3 amino acid sequence is: CASSRWGVQETQYF. The bases read TGCGCCAGCAGCCGGTGGGGGGTCCAAGAGACCCAGTACTTC. The CDR3, completed at both ends by the reference TRBV5-1 and TRBJ2-5 genes, gives the full variable domain KAGVTQTPRYLIKTRGQQVTLSCSPISGHRSVSWYQQTPGQGLQFLFEYFSETQRNKGNFPGRFSGRQFSNSRSEMNVSTLELGDSALYLCASSRWGVQETQYFGPGTRLLVL.